This T cell receptor beta chain is drawn from a study of cytomegalovirus exposure and HLA in healthy donors. Study-wide points: Researchers reported from a later analysis that most CMV-associated TCR beta chains appeared HLA-restricted. Several of the most significant clusters appeared linked to common viral pathogens, based on a later analysis.

The PCR employed 60 Vbeta primers together with 13 Jbeta primers. Under the authors' procedure: Among the unique TCR beta chains that a later analysis counted, about 85 million in all, roughly 11 million were shared. The method was immunoSEQ multiplex PCR; TCRdb's version includes in-frame clones alone and lacks a portion of them. V and J calls and clone size are as listed in that table; D and trimming were resolved from the DNA. The sample lists 85,000 to 100,000 clones; 60% to 85% were seen once. The V gene lost 5 bases and the J gene lost 4 bases, with 12 bases spanning the gap. The CDR3 covers 14 residues. The germline CDR1 and CDR2 sequences are SNHLY and FYNNEI. Concerning this clone: What it recognizes is unknown.

The sequencing input was PBMCs. The receptor comes from a man in his sixties in good health and CMV-seropositive. This sequence joins TRBV2 and TRBJ1-3; maybe TRBD1 (5 bases). Written as DNA, the CDR3 is TGTGCCAGCAGTTCCTCAGGGATCGGAAACACCATATATTTT. This gives the protein CASSSSGIGNTIYF.